Listed here are 20 T cell receptor beta chains from one sample, sequenced in a study of blood T cells in healthy people across ages. The use of a sample-barcoded 5' primer and a J-beta primer mix characterized a second PCR of 7 to 11 cycles. Using its own MiXCR run on the 5' RACE reads, TCRdb lists one record per CDR3 protein. The repertoire holds 870,000 or so distinct CDR3 sequences, 29% seen once, with 17% in the top ten. Material: blood. The receptors stem from a woman aged 80 or over in good health.

The genes are TRBV29-1 and TRBJ1-2; D remains unclear. This CDR3 has 12 amino acids. Germline-derived CDR1 and CDR2 are SQVTM and ANQGSEA. V was pared by 5 bases and J by 0 bases, with 7 bases between. As DNA, the CDR3 is TGCAGCGTTCGACAAACTAACTATGGCTACACCTTC. Its protein is CSVRQTNYGYTF.

As for this clonotype: Just one base apart from a much larger clone, this may be a read error. This rearrangement joins TRBV3-1 to TRBJ2-7; 8 bases line up with TRBD1. Germline loops: CDR1 LGHDT, CDR2 YNNKEL (reference sequence). The CDR3 contains 15 residues. CDR3 nucleotide sequence: TGTGCCAGCAGCCACAGGACAGGGCCTACCTACAAGCAGTACTTC. It specifies CASSHRTGPTYKQYF.

The chain joins TRBV6-2 or TRBV6-3 to TRBJ1-1; maybe TRBD1 (5 bases). V dropped 4 bases and J dropped 0 bases, with 12 bases sitting between them. The CDR3 runs to 15 residues. The germline V gene encodes CDR1 MNHEY and CDR2 SVGEGT. The CDR3 DNA sequence: TGTGCCAGCAGTTGGAGCCGGACAATGAACACTGAAGCTTTCTTT. It encodes CASSWSRTMNTEAFF.

This clonotype was picked up many times. This chain joins TRBV18 and TRBJ2-5, with TRBD2 matching 7 bases. V lost 0 bases and J lost 7; bases outside the gene matches: 11. Germline CDR1 KGHSH, CDR2 LQKENI. CDR3 length: 16 residues. CDR3 coding DNA: TGTGCCAGCTCACCACCGAGTGGGACTACAAGGAGGACCCAGTACTTC. This sequence encodes CASSPPSGTTRRTQYF. The whole variable domain, remainder taken from reference TRBV18 and TRBJ2-5, is NAGVMQNPRHLVRRRGQEARLRCSPMKGHSHVYWYRQLPEEGLKFMVYLQKENIIDESGMPKERFSAEFPKEGPSILRIQQVVRGDSAAYFCASSPPSGTTRRTQYFGPGTRLLVL.

This clonotype has more than one count but fewer than ten. Being one base from a much bigger clone, this may be a read error. In DNA, the CDR3 is TGTGCCAGCAGCGTAGCTCACCCAGGACTACTCAATGAGCAGTACTTC. Translated, it gives CASSVAHPGLLNEQYF. The chain employs TRBV9 and TRBJ2-7; possibly TRBD2 for D (6 bases). CDR1 and CDR2 (germline): SGDLS, YYNGEE. Trimming took 0 bases from V and 7 from J, leaving 20 bases between them. The CDR3 covers 16 residues.

V usage is TRBV18 and J usage is TRBJ2-5, with 10 nucleotides matching TRBD1. CDR1 and CDR2 (germline): KGHSH, LQKENI. After removal of 0 bases from V and 1 base from J, the junction contained 2 bases not matched to a gene. The CDR3 has 16 amino acids. Here the CDR3 reads CASSPPRTGGQETQYF. CDR3 in DNA: TGTGCCAGCTCACCACCAAGGACAGGGGGCCAAGAGACCCAGTACTTC.

The sample holds many counts of this clonotype. The chain recombines TRBV20-1 with TRBJ2-3; 9 bases are a match to TRBD2. Trimming at V came to 8 bases and at J to 3 bases, leaving 3 bases not matched to a gene. Germline V lookup: CDR1 DFQATT, CDR2 SNEGSKA (reference sequence). The CDR3 sequence is 12 residues long. CDR3 bases: TGCAGTCTAGCGGGGTGGACAGATACGCAGTATTTT. Amino acid sequence: CSLAGWTDTQYF.

The chain links TRBV30 to TRBJ2-1, with D unclear. There are 15 residues in the CDR3. Per germline, CDR1 GTSNPN and CDR2 SVGIG (reference sequence). Trimming left V 0 bases short and J 2 bases short, with 11 bases between. The CDR3 protein is CAWSVLSGTYNEQFF. CDR3 DNA sequence: TGTGCCTGGAGTGTACTGTCAGGCACCTACAATGAGCAGTTCTTC.

This rearrangement joins TRBV6-5 to TRBJ2-2; tentative D call: TRBD2 (6 bases). Trimming stripped 8 bases from V and 4 bases from J, with 17 bases between. Germline loops: CDR1 MNHEY, CDR2 SVGAGI. The CDR3 is 15 amino acids. The CDR3 sequence: CASRRAAGGTGELFF. The CDR3 bases are TGTGCCAGCCGCCGGGCAGCGGGCGGCACCGGGGAGCTGTTTTTT.

The chain uses TRBV18 and TRBJ2-1, with 9 positions matching TRBD1. The CDR3 runs to 14 residues. Losses at the gene ends were 2 bases for V and 8 bases for J; bases not matched to a gene: 4. From germline, CDR1 is KGHSH and CDR2 LQKENI. The CDR3 loop reads CASSPSQGAYEQFF. CDR3 coding DNA: TGTGCCAGCTCACCATCACAGGGGGCGTATGAGCAGTTCTTC.

On this clonotype: A much larger clone differs by one base, so this may be a read error. This chain uses TRBV20-1 with TRBJ2-4; D is ambiguous. The end of the DNA is better explained by TRBJ2-7, so the J call may be wrong. Germline V gives CDR1 DFQATT, CDR2 SNEGSKA (reference sequence). This CDR3 has 11 amino acids. CDR3 region: CSARDPPEQYF. The CDR3 bases are TGCAGTGCTAGAGATCCCCCCGAGCAGTACTTC.

The chain carries TRBV20-1 and TRBJ1-2, with D perhaps matching TRBD1 (6 bases). Germline CDR1 is DFQATT and CDR2 is SNEGSKA (reference sequence). There are 15 residues in the CDR3. Trimming left V 3 bases short and J 1 base short, with 15 bases between. The CDR3: CSASPGGRRNYGYTF. CDR3 nucleotide sequence: TGCAGTGCTAGCCCCGGGGGCCGCCGTAACTATGGCTACACCTTC.

This clonotype came up many times. The chain joins TRBV20-1 to TRBJ2-7, with 10 bases matching TRBD1. Germline loops: CDR1 DFQATT, CDR2 SNEGSKA (reference sequence). The CDR3 has 14 residues. The V gene end was trimmed by 5 bases and the J gene end by 4 bases; junction bases not matched to a gene: 8. The DNA for the CDR3 is TGCAGTGCTTCCGGGACAGGGGAGTTTTACGAGCAGTACTTC. It codes for CSASGTGEFYEQYF.

This clonotype was recorded many times. This sequence joins TRBV7-2 and TRBJ1-2; tentative D call: TRBD1 (5 bases). The V gene's germline CDR1 is SGHTA and CDR2 FQGNSA. The CDR3 contains 12 residues. Between the trimmed V and J ends, which lost 5 bases and 8 bases, there was a span of 12 bases. Here the CDR3 DNA reads TGTGCCAGCAGCACCTCAGGGCCCGGCTACACCTTC. Translating gives CASSTSGPGYTF.

This clonotype was observed many times. The J gene is TRBJ2-3, the V gene TRBV24-1; 7 bases are shared with TRBD1. V lost 9 bases to trimming and J lost 1 base; unmatched junction nucleotides: 0. This CDR3 is built from 12 residues. The germline gives CDR1 KGHDR, CDR2 SFDVKD. This CDR3 reads CATGQGTDTQYF. The CDR3 DNA reads TGTGCCACCGGACAGGGCACAGATACGCAGTATTTT.

This clonotype has more than one count but fewer than ten. The rearrangement uses TRBV20-1 and TRBJ2-3; D may correspond to TRBD1 or TRBD2 (5 bases each). Germline V CDR1 and CDR2: DFQATT, SNEGSKA (reference sequence). V was shortened by 6 bases and J by 6 bases, with 16 bases between the two germline ends. This CDR3 comprises 13 residues. CDR3 loop: CSARGREVDTQYF. In DNA form, the CDR3 reads TGCAGTGCAAGGGGACGGGAAGTCGATACGCAGTATTTT.

This clonotype was seen at least ten times. The chain has TRBV20-1 and TRBJ2-6; D is unclear. This CDR3 region has 14 residues. In germline, CDR1 is DFQATT, CDR2 SNEGSKA (reference sequence). Trimming pared 2 bases from V and 0 bases from J, leaving 5 bases between. CDR3 nucleotides: TGCAGTGCTAGAAGCCTCTCTGGGGCCAACGTCCTGACTTTC. Amino acid sequence: CSARSLSGANVLTF.

The rearrangement uses TRBV19 and TRBJ1-1; D call uncertain. The CDR3 is 15 residues long. V shed 7 bases and J shed 4 bases, with 19 bases lying between them. Germline V gene sequence: CDR1 LNHDA, CDR2 SQIVND (reference sequence). The CDR3 DNA follows: TGTGCCAGTAACCTACGCCGAGGCCTGACCACTGAAGCTTTCTTT. This codes for CASNLRRGLTTEAFF.

This clonotype showed up just once. This may arise from a read error, as a much more abundant clone is one base away. The V gene is TRBV6-1, the J gene TRBJ2-1, with a possible D match to TRBD2 (5 bases). Per the germline V gene, CDR1 is MNHNS and CDR2 is SASEGT. There are 15 residues in the CDR3. The V gene lost 0 bases and the J gene lost 7 bases, with 13 bases spanning the gap. CDR3 sequence: CASSEAWASRNEQFF. The CDR3 bases are TGTGCCAGCAGTGAAGCTTGGGCTAGCAGGAATGAGCAGTTCTTC.

The chain uses TRBV29-1 and TRBJ2-5; TRBD2 agrees at 8 bases. CDR3 length: 11 residues. Per the germline V gene, CDR1 is SQVTM and CDR2 is ANQGSEA. Trimming cost V 7 bases and J 4 bases; bases outside gene matches: 2. CDR3 region: CSGGLGETQYF. CDR3 nucleotides: TGCAGCGGGGGACTAGGAGAGACCCAGTACTTC.